This passage covers 18 T cell receptor beta chains from one sample sequenced in a study of blood T cell repertoires in COVID-19. The protocol was immunoSEQ multiplex PCR, while the TCRdb copy is restricted to in-frame clones and leaves out a portion. The sample yields a few hundred thousand clones, approximately 79% seen once. Sequenced material: PBMCs or T cells enriched from blood (not recorded which). The receptor set was obtained from a man aged 30 to 45 with acute COVID-19.

This clone has only one observation. This chain links TRBV5-6 with TRBJ1-1; TRBD1 agrees at 8 bases. Per the germline V gene, CDR1 is SGHDT and CDR2 is YYEEEE. The CDR3 is made up of 15 amino acids. The V gene end was trimmed by 2 bases and the J gene end by 5 bases; junction bases not matched to a gene: 8. Here the CDR3 DNA reads TGTGCCAGCAGCTTTCTTATTACAGGGGGTACTGAAGCTTTCTTT. Protein product: CASSFLITGGTEAFF.

The chain uses TRBV21-1 and TRBJ2-2; whether TRBD2, the table's D call, matches the DNA was not checked. TRBV21-1 is assigned pseudogene status. The length of the CDR3 is 18 residues. For the CDR3, the DNA is TGTGCCAGCAGCAAACCCCCAGGGCTAGCGGGAGGGTACGGGGAGCTGTTTTTT. It encodes CASSKPPGLAGGYGELFF.

This sequence joins TRBV7-8 and TRBJ2-7, with 8 bases aligning to TRBD2. Per germline, CDR1 SGHVS and CDR2 FQNEAQ. The CDR3 loop spans 15 amino acids. V lost 4 bases to trimming and J lost 4 bases; unmatched junction nucleotides: 9. CDR3 in amino acids: CASSSPGVAGYEQYV. CDR3 bases: TGTGCCAGCAGCTCTCCTGGAGTAGCGGGGTACGAGCAGTACGTC.

The chain employs TRBV4-2 and TRBJ1-1; weak D call: TRBD1 (6 bases). Germline V gives CDR1 LGHNA, CDR2 YNFKEQ. The ends were cut back, 4 bases at V and 4 bases at J, with 13 bases in the middle. The CDR3 totals 14 residues. The CDR3 loop is CASSREQGVTEAFF. The CDR3 DNA is TGTGCCAGCAGCCGAGAACAGGGAGTCACTGAAGCTTTCTTT.

V and J are TRBV6-2 or TRBV6-3 and TRBJ2-5; 12 nucleotides line up with TRBD2. Looked up from germline, CDR1 is MNHEY and CDR2 is SVGEGT. The CDR3 consists of 16 residues. Losses at the gene ends were 4 bases for V and 4 bases for J; bases not matched to a gene: 7. CDR3 sequence (DNA): TGTGCCAGCAGTTCGACCCCTAGCGGGAGGGGAGAGACCCAGTACTTC. Protein product: CASSSTPSGRGETQYF.

The chain recombines TRBV28 with TRBJ2-2; 7 nucleotides line up with TRBD2. Looked up from germline, CDR1 is MDHEN and CDR2 is SYDVKM. The junction had 9 bases not matched to a gene; V was cut back by 6 bases and J by 5 bases. The CDR3 is 15 residues long. CDR3 DNA: TGTGCCAGCAGAACCCGGGGGGTGCGGACCGGGGAGCTGTTTTTT. Residues: CASRTRGVRTGELFF.

This clone was seen a handful of times. The V call is TRBV19, the J call TRBJ1-4, with TRBD1 matching 8 bases. Germline V gene lookup returns CDR1 LNHDA and CDR2 SQIVND (reference sequence). The CDR3 length is 11 residues. The trim removed 10 bases at V and 7 bases at J, leaving 2 bases unmatched. For the CDR3, the DNA is TGTGCCACCGGGACAGGTGAAAAACTGTTTTTT. This sequence encodes CATGTGEKLFF.

V gene TRBV19 combines with J gene TRBJ1-2, with D maybe TRBD1 (5 bases). Germline-derived CDR1 and CDR2 are LNHDA and SQIVND (reference sequence). The germline V and J ends were trimmed by 5 bases and 7 bases, with 14 bases remaining between them. The CDR3 sequence is 13 residues long. This CDR3 reads CASSRQNKGGYTF. The CDR3 nucleotides read TGTGCCAGTAGTCGACAGAATAAAGGTGGCTACACCTTC.

The rearrangement links TRBV6-1 to TRBJ2-1, with a tentative D call TRBD2 (5 bases). CDR1 is MNHNS, CDR2 SASEGT, per germline. CDR3 length equals 13 residues. Trimming shortened V by 2 bases and J by 11 bases, and 13 bases separated the two germline ends. CDR3 sequence reads: CASSEQTIEKQFF. CDR3 nucleotides: TGTGCCAGCAGTGAACAGACTATCGAGAAGCAGTTCTTC.

The chain is built from TRBV12-5 and TRBJ1-2; D gene ambiguous. The CDR3 totals 15 residues. The V end lost 4 bases, the J end lost 5 bases, and 17 bases lay between the germline ends. Per the germline V gene, CDR1 is LGHNT and CDR2 is FRNRAP. The CDR3 loop reads CASGSPTSAVYGYTF. CDR3 nucleotides: TGTGCTAGTGGTTCCCCCACCTCGGCGGTTTATGGCTACACCTTC.

This chain joins TRBV18 and TRBJ1-4; D is ambiguous. Germline CDR1 is KGHSH and CDR2 is LQKENI. CDR3 length equals 16 residues. V was trimmed by 3 bases and J by 5 bases, leaving 16 bases between them. Here the CDR3 reads CASSPPAGRKNEKLFF. The CDR3 DNA reads TGTGCCAGCTCACCCCCCGCGGGTCGGAAGAATGAAAAACTGTTTTTT.

This clone was picked up many times. The chain has TRBV7-8 and TRBJ2-2; 9 positions match TRBD2. J lost 1 base, V lost 5 bases, and 2 bases had no gene match. Germline values: CDR1 SGHVS, CDR2 FQNEAQ. The CDR3 length is 15 residues. The CDR3 DNA is TGTGCCAGCAGCCTGACTAGCGGGAACACCGGGGAGCTGTTTTTT. Translating gives CASSLTSGNTGELFF.

This clone was observed many times. This chain uses TRBV3-1 (or the pseudogene TRBV3-2) with TRBJ1-6, with D uncertain. The CDR3 covers 14 residues. Per the germline V gene, CDR1 is LGHDT and CDR2 is YNNKEL (reference sequence). Trimming removed 0 bases at V and 9 bases at J, with 9 bases between. The CDR3 reads CASSQDRLFSPLHF. CDR3 nucleotides: TGTGCCAGCAGCCAAGATCGTCTCTTTTCACCCCTCCACTTT.

The chain joins TRBV25-1 to TRBJ1-5; TRBD1 matches 8 bases. The CDR3 has 17 residues. Per the germline V gene, CDR1 is MGHDK and CDR2 is SYGVNS. J lost 2 bases, V lost 5 bases, and 11 bases had no gene match. The CDR3 is CASSSGRGQFGNQPQHF. CDR3 DNA sequence: TGTGCCAGCAGTTCGGGCAGGGGGCAGTTCGGCAATCAGCCCCAGCATTTT.

In this sample, this clone turned up once. This chain connects TRBV6-5 to TRBJ1-2; no clear D. The V gene's germline CDR1 is MNHEY and CDR2 SVGAGI. The CDR3 is 14 residues long. V was shortened by 0 bases and J by 5 bases, with 10 bases between the two germline ends. The CDR3 nucleotides are TGTGCCAGCAGTTACTCAGAGGTCCGTTATGGCTACACCTTC. This translates into CASSYSEVRYGYTF.

V is TRBV2 and J is TRBJ1-1; 7 bases fit TRBD1. Germline assignment: CDR1 SNHLY and CDR2 FYNNEI. The ends lost 6 bases at V and 5 bases at J; junction bases unmatched: 6. This CDR3 contains 13 residues. CDR3 DNA sequence: TGTGCCAGCAGAGGACAGGTGGTGACTGAAGCTTTCTTT. It translates to CASRGQVVTEAFF.

This clone was observed a handful of times. This sequence joins TRBV4-2 and TRBJ1-4; D ambiguous. Germline V CDR1 and CDR2: LGHNA, YNFKEQ. There are 14 residues in the CDR3. Trimming shortened V by 0 bases and J by 4 bases, and 6 bases separated the two germline ends. CDR3 coding DNA: TGTGCCAGCAGCCAAGAAACTTTTAATGAAAAACTGTTTTTT. Protein product: CASSQETFNEKLFF.

The chain employs TRBV4-1 and TRBJ2-2, with a possible D match to TRBD2 (5 bases). V lost 4 bases and J lost 5, with 14 bases in between. CDR1 is MGHRA and CDR2 is YSYEKL in the germline V gene. This CDR3 has 15 amino acids. CDR3 nucleotides: TGCGCCAGCAGCCTTCGGGATCCCGGTACCGGGGAGCTGTTTTTT. It yields the protein CASSLRDPGTGELFF.